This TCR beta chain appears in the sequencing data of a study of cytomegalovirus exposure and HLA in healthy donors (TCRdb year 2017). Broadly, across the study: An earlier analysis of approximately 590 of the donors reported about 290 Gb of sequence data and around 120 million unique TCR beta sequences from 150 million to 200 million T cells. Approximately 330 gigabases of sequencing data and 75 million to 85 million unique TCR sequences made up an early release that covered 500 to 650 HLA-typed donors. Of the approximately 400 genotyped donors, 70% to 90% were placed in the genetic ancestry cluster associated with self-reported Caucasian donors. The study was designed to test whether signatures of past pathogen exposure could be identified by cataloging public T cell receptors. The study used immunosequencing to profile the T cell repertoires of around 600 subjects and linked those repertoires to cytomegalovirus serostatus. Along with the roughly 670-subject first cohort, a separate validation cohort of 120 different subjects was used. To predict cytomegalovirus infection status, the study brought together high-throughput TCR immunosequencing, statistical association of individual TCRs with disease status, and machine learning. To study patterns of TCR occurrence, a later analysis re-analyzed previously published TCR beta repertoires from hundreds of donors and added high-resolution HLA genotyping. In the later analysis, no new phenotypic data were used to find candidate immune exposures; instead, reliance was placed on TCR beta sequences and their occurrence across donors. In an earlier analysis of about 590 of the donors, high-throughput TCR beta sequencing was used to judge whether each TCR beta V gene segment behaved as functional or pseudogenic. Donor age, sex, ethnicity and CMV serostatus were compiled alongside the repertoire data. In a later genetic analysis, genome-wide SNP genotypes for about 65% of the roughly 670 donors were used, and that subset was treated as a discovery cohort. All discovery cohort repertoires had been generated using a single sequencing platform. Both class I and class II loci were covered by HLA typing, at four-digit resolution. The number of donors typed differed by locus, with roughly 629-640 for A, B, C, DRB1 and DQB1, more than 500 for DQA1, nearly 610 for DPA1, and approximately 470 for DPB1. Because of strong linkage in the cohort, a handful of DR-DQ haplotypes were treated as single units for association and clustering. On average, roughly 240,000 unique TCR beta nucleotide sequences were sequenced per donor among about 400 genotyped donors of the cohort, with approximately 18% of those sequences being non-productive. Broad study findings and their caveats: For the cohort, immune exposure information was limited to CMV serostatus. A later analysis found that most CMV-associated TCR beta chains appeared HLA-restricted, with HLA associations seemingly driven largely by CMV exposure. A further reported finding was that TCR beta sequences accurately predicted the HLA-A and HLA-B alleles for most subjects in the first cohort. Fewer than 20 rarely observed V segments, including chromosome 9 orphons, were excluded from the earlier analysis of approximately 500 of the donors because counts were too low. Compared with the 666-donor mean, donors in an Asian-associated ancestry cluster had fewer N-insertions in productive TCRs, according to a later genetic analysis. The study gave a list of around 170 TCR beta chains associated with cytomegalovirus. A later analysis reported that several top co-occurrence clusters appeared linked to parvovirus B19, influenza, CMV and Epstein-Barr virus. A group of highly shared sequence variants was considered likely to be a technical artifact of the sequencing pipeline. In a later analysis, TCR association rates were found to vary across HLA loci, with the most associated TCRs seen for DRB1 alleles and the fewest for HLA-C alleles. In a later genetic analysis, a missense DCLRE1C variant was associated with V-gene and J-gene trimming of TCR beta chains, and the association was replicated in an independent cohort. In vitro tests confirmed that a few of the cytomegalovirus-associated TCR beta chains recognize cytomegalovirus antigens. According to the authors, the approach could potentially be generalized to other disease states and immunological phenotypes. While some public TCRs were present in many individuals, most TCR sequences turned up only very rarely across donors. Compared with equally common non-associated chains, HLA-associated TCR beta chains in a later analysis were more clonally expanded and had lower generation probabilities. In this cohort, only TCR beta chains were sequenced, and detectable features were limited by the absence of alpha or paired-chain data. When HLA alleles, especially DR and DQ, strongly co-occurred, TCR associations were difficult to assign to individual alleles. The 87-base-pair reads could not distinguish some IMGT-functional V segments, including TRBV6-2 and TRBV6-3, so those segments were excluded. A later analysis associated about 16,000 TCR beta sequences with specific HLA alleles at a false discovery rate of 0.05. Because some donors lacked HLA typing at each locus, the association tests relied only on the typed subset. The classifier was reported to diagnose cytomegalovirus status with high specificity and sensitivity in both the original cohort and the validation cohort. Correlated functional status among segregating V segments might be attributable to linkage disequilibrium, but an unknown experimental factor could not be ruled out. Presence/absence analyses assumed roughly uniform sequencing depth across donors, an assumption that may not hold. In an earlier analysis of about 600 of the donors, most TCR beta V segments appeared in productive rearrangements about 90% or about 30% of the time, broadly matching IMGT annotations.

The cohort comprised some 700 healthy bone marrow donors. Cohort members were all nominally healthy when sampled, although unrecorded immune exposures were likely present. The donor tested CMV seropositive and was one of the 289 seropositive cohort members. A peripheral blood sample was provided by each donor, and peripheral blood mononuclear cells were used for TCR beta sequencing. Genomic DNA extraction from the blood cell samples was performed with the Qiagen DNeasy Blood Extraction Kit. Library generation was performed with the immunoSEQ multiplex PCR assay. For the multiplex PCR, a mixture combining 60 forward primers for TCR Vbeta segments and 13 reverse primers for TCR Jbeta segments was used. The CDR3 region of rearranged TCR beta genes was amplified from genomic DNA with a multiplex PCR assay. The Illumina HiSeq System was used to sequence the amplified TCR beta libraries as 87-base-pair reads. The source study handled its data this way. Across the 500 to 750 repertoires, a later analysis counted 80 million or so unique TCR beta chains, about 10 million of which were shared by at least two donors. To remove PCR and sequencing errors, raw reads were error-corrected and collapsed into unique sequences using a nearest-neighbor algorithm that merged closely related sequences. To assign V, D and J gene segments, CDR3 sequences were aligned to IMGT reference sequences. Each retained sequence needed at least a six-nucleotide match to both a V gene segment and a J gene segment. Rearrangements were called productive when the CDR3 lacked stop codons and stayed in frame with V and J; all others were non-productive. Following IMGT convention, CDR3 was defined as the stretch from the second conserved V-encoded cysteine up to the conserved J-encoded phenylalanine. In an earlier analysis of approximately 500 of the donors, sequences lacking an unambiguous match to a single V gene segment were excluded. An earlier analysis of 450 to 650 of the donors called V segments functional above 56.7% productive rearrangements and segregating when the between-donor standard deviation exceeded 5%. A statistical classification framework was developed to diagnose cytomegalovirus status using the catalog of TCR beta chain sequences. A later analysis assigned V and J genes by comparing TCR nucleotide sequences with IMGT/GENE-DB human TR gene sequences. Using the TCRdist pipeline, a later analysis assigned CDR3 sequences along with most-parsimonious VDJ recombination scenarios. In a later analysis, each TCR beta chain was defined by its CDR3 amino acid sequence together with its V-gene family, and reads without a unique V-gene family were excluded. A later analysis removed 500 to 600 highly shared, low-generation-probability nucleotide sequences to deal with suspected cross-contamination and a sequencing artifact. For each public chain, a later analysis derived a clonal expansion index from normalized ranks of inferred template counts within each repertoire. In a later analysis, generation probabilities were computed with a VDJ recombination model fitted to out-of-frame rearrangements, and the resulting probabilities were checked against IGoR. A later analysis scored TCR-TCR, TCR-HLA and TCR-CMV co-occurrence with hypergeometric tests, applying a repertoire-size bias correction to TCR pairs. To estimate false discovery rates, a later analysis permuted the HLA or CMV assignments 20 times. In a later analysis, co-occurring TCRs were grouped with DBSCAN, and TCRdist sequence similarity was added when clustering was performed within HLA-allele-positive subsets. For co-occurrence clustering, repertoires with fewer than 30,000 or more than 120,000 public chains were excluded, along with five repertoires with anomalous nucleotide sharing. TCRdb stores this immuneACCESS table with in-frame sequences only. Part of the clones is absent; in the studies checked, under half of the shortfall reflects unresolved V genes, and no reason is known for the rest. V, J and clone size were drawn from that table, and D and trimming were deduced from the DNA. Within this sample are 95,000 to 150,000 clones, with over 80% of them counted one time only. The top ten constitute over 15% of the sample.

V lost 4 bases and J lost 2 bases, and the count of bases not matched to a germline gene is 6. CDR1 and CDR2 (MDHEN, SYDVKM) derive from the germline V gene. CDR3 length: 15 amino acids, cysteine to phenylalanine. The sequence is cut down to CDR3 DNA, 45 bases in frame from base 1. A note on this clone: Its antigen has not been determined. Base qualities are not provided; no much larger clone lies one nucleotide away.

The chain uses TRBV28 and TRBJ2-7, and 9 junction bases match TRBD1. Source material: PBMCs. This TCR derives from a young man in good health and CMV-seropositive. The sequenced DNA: TGTGCCAGCAGTTCCCCCGGGACAGGGACCTACGAGCAGTACTTC. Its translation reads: CASSSPGTGTYEQYF.